The 15 T cell receptor beta chains in this list originate from one sample, sequenced in a study of beta chain features in type 1 diabetes. Study-level points and caveats: In all four CD4+ subsets, TCRB CDR3 length was significantly, moderately reduced in type 1 diabetes.

Reverse transcription of all isolated RNA meant that expressed TCRB transcripts were sequenced. Profiling relied on immunoSEQ multiplex PCR, and the TCRdb table lists in-frame clones only, not all of them. In the table there are around 650,000 clones, around an eighth of which are singletons. These TCRs' antigens remain unknown. The sample consisted of naive CD4+ T cells from blood. Receptors were obtained from a young man with type 1 diabetes.

The chain links TRBV25-1 to TRBJ1-5, with D unresolved. Trimming stripped 6 bases from V and 6 bases from J, with 15 bases between. This CDR3 spans 14 amino acids. The germline V gene encodes CDR1 MGHDK and CDR2 SYGVNS. The CDR3 DNA follows: TGTGCCAGCAGCGAACGTCGCGAGGGTCAGCCCCAGCATTTT. Residues: CASSERREGQPQHF.

In DNA, the CDR3 is TGCGCCAGCAGTCCCGGGTCTACGAACACCGGGGAGCTGTTTTTT. Residues: CASSPGSTNTGELFF. The chain employs TRBV5-1 and TRBJ2-2; D unresolved. Trimming took 5 bases from V and 0 from J, leaving 11 bases between them. The CDR3 spans 15 residues. Germline-derived CDR1 and CDR2 are SGHRS and YFSETQ.

The chain carries TRBV18 and TRBJ2-6; 8 bases are a match to TRBD1. From germline, CDR1 is KGHSH and CDR2 LQKENI. V gave up 4 bases and J gave up 0 bases; unmatched junction bases: 8. The CDR3 length is 18 residues. The CDR3 protein is CASSQMTGEFSGANVLTF. For the CDR3, the DNA is TGTGCCAGCTCACAGATGACAGGGGAATTCTCTGGGGCCAACGTCCTGACTTTC.

Concerning this clone: The sample carries other DNA sequences with the same CDR3. V and J are TRBV20-1 and TRBJ1-1, with unresolved D. CDR1 and CDR2 from the germline V gene are DFQATT and SNEGSKA (reference sequence). V lost 1 base, J lost 4 bases, and 4 bases lay in between. The CDR3 consists of 11 residues. The DNA for the CDR3 is TGCAGTGCTAGAGGGGGCACTGAAGCTTTCTTT. Protein sequence: CSARGGTEAFF.

The CDR3 loop reads CASSFAREETQYF. The CDR3 DNA sequence: TGTGCCAGCAGCTTTGCCAGGGAAGAGACCCAGTACTTC. The V gene is TRBV7-8, the J gene TRBJ2-5; tentatively, D is TRBD1 (5 bases). Germline V gene sequence: CDR1 SGHVS, CDR2 FQNEAQ. CDR3 length: 13 amino acids. Trimming cost V 3 bases and J 3 bases, with 8 bases left between them.

The chain combines TRBV29-1 with TRBJ2-2; TRBD2 is a possible D gene (6 bases). This CDR3 region has 13 residues. Germline values: CDR1 SQVTM, CDR2 ANQGSEA. Trimming took 5 bases from V and 4 from J, leaving 11 bases between them. As DNA, the CDR3 is TGCAGCGTTCTGGGAGGTAGCACCGGGGAGCTGTTTTTT. Translated, it gives CSVLGGSTGELFF.

This clone was recorded a few times. The CDR3 sequence: CASSVTENTEAFF. The CDR3 DNA reads as TGTGCCAGCAGCGTGACAGAGAACACTGAAGCTTTCTTT. The V and J genes are TRBV13 and TRBJ1-1; D is possibly TRBD1 (5 bases). This CDR3 is 13 amino acids long. The germline V gene has CDR1 PRHDT and CDR2 FYEKMQ (reference sequence). V dropped 5 bases and J dropped 1 base, with 8 bases sitting between them.

The V call is TRBV27, the J call TRBJ1-6; 7 nucleotides agree with TRBD1. CDR3 length equals 16 residues. Germline-derived CDR1 and CDR2 are MNHEY and SMNVEV (reference sequence). V was pared by 4 bases and J by 5 bases, with 8 bases of the junction left unmatched. CDR3: CASSSALRGDNSPLHF. CDR3 nucleotides: TGTGCCAGCAGTTCAGCCCTCAGGGGGGATAATTCACCCCTCCACTTT.

The chain has TRBV7-2 and TRBJ1-4, with D unclear. Trimming stripped 2 bases from V and 0 bases from J, with 10 bases between. Per germline, CDR1 SGHTA and CDR2 FQGNSA. There are 16 residues in the CDR3. The CDR3 sequence is CASSLMAAATNEKLFF. CDR3 coding DNA: TGTGCCAGCAGCTTAATGGCCGCTGCAACTAATGAAAAACTGTTTTTT. Full variable domain (missing parts from reference TRBV7-2 and TRBJ1-4): GAGVSQSPSNKVTEKGKDVELRCDPISGHTALYWYRQSLGQGLEFLIYFQGNSAPDKSGLPSDRFSAERTGGSVSTLTIQRTQQEDSAVYLCASSLMAAATNEKLFFGSGTQLSVL.

This clone was seen more than once but under ten times. J is TRBJ2-1 and V is TRBV18; TRBD2 matches 7 bases. The trim removed 6 bases at V and 4 bases at J, leaving 6 bases unmatched. This CDR3 has 14 residues. Germline CDR1 reads KGHSH; CDR2 reads LQKENI. For the CDR3, the DNA is TGTGCCAGCTCCAAATCGGGGGGATACAATGAGCAGTTCTTC. Its translation is CASSKSGGYNEQFF.

The chain is built from TRBV30 and TRBJ1-5; no clear D. CDR3 length: 13 amino acids. From germline, CDR1 is GTSNPN and CDR2 SVGIG (reference sequence). V lost 2 bases and J lost 9, with 14 bases in between. In DNA form, the CDR3 reads TGTGCCTGGAGTTTCGTTATGGACGGGCCCCAGCATTTT. The encoded protein is CAWSFVMDGPQHF.

The chain has TRBV5-1 and TRBJ2-7; D is unclear. CDR3 length equals 15 residues. V lost 0 bases and J 2 bases, leaving 12 bases between the germline ends. CDR1 is SGHRS and CDR2 is YFSETQ in the germline V gene. The CDR3 region is CASSLALAPTYEQYF. CDR3 coding DNA: TGCGCCAGCAGCTTGGCCTTAGCACCTACCTACGAGCAGTACTTC.

The J gene is TRBJ2-3, the V gene TRBV11-2; the D gene is possibly TRBD2 (7 bases). The CDR3 covers 16 residues. Trimming removed 2 bases at V and 4 bases at J, with 16 bases between. Germline V gives CDR1 SGHAT, CDR2 FQNNGV. CDR3 region: CASSLRERGAPDTQYF. The CDR3 nucleotides read TGTGCCAGCAGCTTACGGGAACGGGGGGCTCCAGATACGCAGTATTTT.

This clone came up a few times. The gene calls are TRBV27 and TRBJ2-5, with D maybe TRBD2 (6 bases). Germline CDR1 is MNHEY and CDR2 is SMNVEV (reference sequence). V lost 8 bases to trimming and J lost 7 bases, with 8 bases between them. This CDR3 contains 10 residues. The CDR3 loop reads CASGGRTQYF. The CDR3 DNA follows: TGTGCCAGCGGAGGGAGGACCCAGTACTTC.

This chain connects TRBV28 to TRBJ2-7, with 7 bases lining up with TRBD1. Per the germline V gene, CDR1 is MDHEN and CDR2 is SYDVKM. The CDR3 contains 13 residues. The J segment lost 2 bases and the V segment lost 8 bases, leaving 6 bases of the junction unmatched. CDR3 protein: CASSKGATYEQYF. DNA for the CDR3: TGTGCCAGCTCGAAGGGGGCAACCTACGAGCAGTACTTC.